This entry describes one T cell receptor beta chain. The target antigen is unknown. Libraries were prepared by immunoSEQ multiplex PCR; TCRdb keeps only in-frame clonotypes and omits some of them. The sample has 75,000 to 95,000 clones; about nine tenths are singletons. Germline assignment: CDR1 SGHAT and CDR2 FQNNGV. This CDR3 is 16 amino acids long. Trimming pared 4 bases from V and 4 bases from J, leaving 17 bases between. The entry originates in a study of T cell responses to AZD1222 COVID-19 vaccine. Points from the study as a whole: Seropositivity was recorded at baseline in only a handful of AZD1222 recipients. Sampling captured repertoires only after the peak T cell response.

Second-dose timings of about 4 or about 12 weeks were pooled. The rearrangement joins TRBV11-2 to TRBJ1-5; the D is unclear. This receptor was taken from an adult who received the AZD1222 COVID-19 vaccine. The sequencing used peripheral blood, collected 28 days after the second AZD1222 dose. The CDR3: CASSSDGTLSNQPQHF. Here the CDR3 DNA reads TGTGCCAGCAGCTCGGACGGCACTCTTTCAAATCAGCCCCAGCATTTT. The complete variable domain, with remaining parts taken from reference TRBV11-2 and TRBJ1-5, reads EAGVAQSPRYKIIEKRQSVAFWCNPISGHATLYWYQQILGQGPKLLIQFQNNGVVDDSQLPKDRFSAERLKGVDSTLKIQPAKLEDSAVYLCASSSDGTLSNQPQHFGDGTRLSIL.